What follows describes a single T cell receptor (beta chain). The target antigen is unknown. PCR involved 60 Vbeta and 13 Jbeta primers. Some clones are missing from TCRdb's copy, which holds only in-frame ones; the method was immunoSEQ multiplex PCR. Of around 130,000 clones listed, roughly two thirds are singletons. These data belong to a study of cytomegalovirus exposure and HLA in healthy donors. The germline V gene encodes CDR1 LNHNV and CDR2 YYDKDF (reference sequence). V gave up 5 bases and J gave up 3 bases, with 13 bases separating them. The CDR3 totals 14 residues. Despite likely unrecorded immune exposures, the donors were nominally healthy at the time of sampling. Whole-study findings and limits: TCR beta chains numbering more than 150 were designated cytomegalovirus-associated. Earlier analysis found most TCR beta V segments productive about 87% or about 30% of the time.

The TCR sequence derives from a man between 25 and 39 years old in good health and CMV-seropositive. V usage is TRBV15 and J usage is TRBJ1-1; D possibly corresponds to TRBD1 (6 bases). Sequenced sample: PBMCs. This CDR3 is CATSPRQDYTEAFF. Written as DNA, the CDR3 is TGTGCCACCAGCCCTCGACAGGATTACACTGAAGCTTTCTTT.